This record looks at one T cell receptor (beta chain) sequence and its context. The antigen remains unidentified. Donors sampled were nominally healthy, though unrecorded immune exposures were likely. The sample belongs to a study of cytomegalovirus exposure and HLA in healthy donors. Study background: Among 350 to 500 genotyped donors, roughly 80% fell in the Caucasian-associated ancestry cluster. Study-wide results and limits: Accounts indicate the classifier identified cytomegalovirus status with strong specificity and sensitivity.

This PCR relied on a set of 60 Vbeta primers and 13 Jbeta primers. Sequencing used immunoSEQ multiplex PCR; TCRdb keeps in-frame clones, though not all of them. Of roughly 130,000 clones in the sample, 55% to 75% were seen once. CDR3 length: 13 residues. Germline lookup yields CDR1 SGHRS and CDR2 YFSETQ. The ends were cut back, 4 bases at V and 0 bases at J, with 4 bases in the middle. The TCR comes from a man younger than 45 in good health and CMV-seropositive. Input material: PBMCs. The V call is TRBV5-1, the J call TRBJ2-2; no definite D call. As DNA, the CDR3 is TGCGCCAGCAGCCAGGCGAACACCGGGGAGCTGTTTTTT. Protein sequence: CASSQANTGELFF.